These 12 T cell receptor beta chains originate from one sample sequenced in a study of shared clonotypes between healthy human individuals. Method: immunoSEQ multiplex PCR; TCRdb's copy keeps in-frame clones and lacks some. The data show about 2.1 million clones, with around 93% seen just once and about 1.7% held by the top ten. Terminally differentiated effector memory CD45RA+ cells were left out of the naive CD8 fraction, which was CD45RO-negative and positively selected for CCR7. Sequenced material: naive CD8+ T cells from PBMCs. The receptors were gathered from a man between 18 and 29 years old in good health. Some clones in this sample may be carry-over from other donors' samples.

The chain recombines TRBV6-5 with TRBJ2-5; D is perhaps TRBD1 (6 bases). V lost 9 bases to trimming and J lost 3 bases, with 20 bases between them. The CDR3 contains 15 residues. The germline gives CDR1 MNHEY, CDR2 SVGAGI. The CDR3 protein is CASWGRGNGEETQYF. Here the CDR3 DNA reads TGTGCCAGTTGGGGCAGGGGCAACGGGGAAGAGACCCAGTACTTC.

The chain joins TRBV6-5 to TRBJ1-1; 8 nucleotides agree with TRBD1. The CDR3 length is 15 residues. V lost 0 bases and J lost 11; bases outside the gene matches: 11. The germline V gene encodes CDR1 MNHEY and CDR2 SVGAGI. CDR3 sequence reads: CASSYSTSGGEDAFF. The CDR3 DNA reads as TGTGCCAGCAGTTACTCGACGTCAGGGGGCGAAGACGCTTTCTTT.

The CDR3 here is CASSGGLAGWEETQYF. CDR3 DNA: TGTGCCAGCAGCGGAGGACTAGCGGGATGGGAAGAGACCCAGTACTTC. J is TRBJ2-5 and V is TRBV9, with 12 bases matching TRBD2. The CDR3 contains 16 residues. The germline gives CDR1 SGDLS, CDR2 YYNGEE. The trim removed 3 bases at V and 3 bases at J, leaving 6 bases unmatched.

In regard to this clone: Other DNA variants within this sample encode the same CDR3. The CDR3 reads CASSLGQGAYEQYF. Written as DNA, the CDR3 is TGTGCCAGCAGCTTAGGACAGGGGGCCTACGAGCAGTACTTC. The genes are TRBV11-2 and TRBJ2-7; 9 bases map to TRBD1. CDR3 size: 14 residues. J lost 2 bases, V lost 1 base, and 0 bases had no gene match. Germline V CDR1 and CDR2: SGHAT, FQNNGV.

V usage is TRBV6-1 and J usage is TRBJ2-5; the D gene is possibly TRBD2 (7 bases). V lost 3 bases to trimming and J lost 2 bases, with 13 bases between them. The CDR3 sequence is 15 residues long. CDR1 and CDR2 (germline): MNHNS, SASEGT. The CDR3 here is CASSDGRGQQETQYF. CDR3 DNA sequence: TGTGCCAGCAGTGACGGGCGGGGGCAACAAGAGACCCAGTACTTC.

The rearrangement joins TRBV7-2 to TRBJ2-1, with D unresolved. V lost 7 bases and J 7 bases, leaving 29 bases between the germline ends. Germline V CDR1 and CDR2: SGHTA, FQGNSA. The CDR3 consists of 18 residues. This chain's CDR3 is CASTNLPVLSSVGNEQFF. CDR3 nucleotide sequence: TGTGCCAGCACCAACTTACCGGTTTTATCTAGTGTGGGTAATGAGCAGTTCTTC.

Here the CDR3 reads CSVEIFARTIYNEQFF. The CDR3 nucleotides are TGCAGCGTTGAAATTTTCGCCAGGACGATTTACAATGAGCAGTTCTTC. The chain recombines TRBV29-1 with TRBJ2-1; D not certain. Trimming pared 2 bases from V and 4 bases from J, leaving 18 bases between. The germline CDR1 and CDR2 sequences are SQVTM and ANQGSEA. The CDR3 has 16 amino acids.

This rearrangement joins TRBV6-5 to TRBJ2-2, with 7 positions matching TRBD1. The CDR3 covers 14 residues. V gave up 0 bases and J gave up 7 bases; unmatched junction bases: 2. CDR1 and CDR2 (germline): MNHEY, SVGAGI. The CDR3 DNA is TGTGCCAGCAGTTACTCACAGGGGATCGGGGAGCTGTTTTTT. It is translated as CASSYSQGIGELFF.

This chain links TRBV6-6 with TRBJ1-5; D is unclear. Germline loops: CDR1 MNHNY, CDR2 SVGAGI (reference sequence). Trimming left V 6 bases short and J 4 bases short, with 10 bases between. The CDR3 length is 13 residues. The CDR3 DNA reads as TGTGCCAGCAGGTCCTTGGGGAATCAGCCCCAGCATTTT. The encoded protein is CASRSLGNQPQHF.

The rearrangement joins TRBV11-2 to TRBJ2-5, with D maybe TRBD1 (8 bases). The CDR3 is made up of 14 amino acids. Germline CDR1 reads SGHAT; CDR2 reads FQNNGV. Trimming left V 6 bases short and J 3 bases short, with 14 bases between. This CDR3 reads CASRRTGREETQYF. CDR3 bases: TGTGCCAGCAGGCGGACAGGGAGGGAAGAGACCCAGTACTTC.

Notes on this clone: This sample also contains other DNA sequences that code for the same CDR3. The chain has TRBV27 and TRBJ2-7, with D unclear. CDR3 length equals 14 residues. The germline V and J ends were trimmed by 3 bases and 1 base, with 10 bases remaining between them. Germline CDR1 and CDR2: MNHEY and SMNVEV (reference sequence). CDR3 residues: CASSLSGFSYEQYF. In nucleotides, the CDR3 is TGTGCCAGCAGTTTGAGTGGTTTTTCCTACGAGCAGTACTTC.

The chain combines TRBV27 with TRBJ1-2, with D possibly being TRBD1 (5 bases). Germline CDR1 reads MNHEY; CDR2 reads SMNVEV (reference sequence). The CDR3 runs 12 residues. V dropped 6 bases and J dropped 6 bases, with 11 bases sitting between them. The chain's CDR3 is CASSHDRHGYTF. The CDR3 bases are TGTGCCAGCAGCCATGACAGACATGGCTACACCTTC.